This T cell receptor (beta chain) was recorded in a study of T-cell memory formation after mild COVID-19. The wider study: TCR clusters largely stayed donor specific.

General observations from the study: There was a balanced CD4/CD8 profile in clones contracting day 15 to 85, and later expanders leaned CD4+. CD4+ contracting clones were mainly CM and EM; CD8+ ones, EMRA.

The CDR3 sequence is 14 residues long. V was pared by 5 bases and J by 2 bases, with 6 bases of the junction left unmatched. Constant-segment primers were used for 5'RACE, and the resulting TCR alpha and TCR beta cDNA libraries carried sample barcodes and UMIs. One entry per CDR3 protein, called by TCRdb with MiXCR from the 5' RACE reads. The table records around 150,000 distinct CDR3 sequences, approximately 14% of them present only once. This clonotype was seen ten or more times. Its target is not known. The receptor's source is an adult woman who had mild COVID-19 (a few samples of this study predate the infection). Cell type and time point are not known. The chain links TRBV12-3 or TRBV12-4 to TRBJ2-7, with 7 bases lining up with TRBD1. Material for sequencing was PBMCs or a T cell subset sorted from them (not recorded which). CDR3 loop: CASSTGTVPYEQYF. In DNA form, the CDR3 reads TGTGCCAGCAGTACCGGGACAGTTCCCTACGAGCAGTACTTC.